This is a list of T cell receptor beta chains from one sample in a study of CD8 T cells in Susac syndrome. TCRdb re-analysed the immunoSEQ multiplex PCR reads in MiXCR, keeping a single row per CDR3 protein. This table holds roughly 190,000 distinct CDR3 sequences, about 91% found once. The sample was CD4+ T cells from PBMCs. The receptors stem from a human donor with Susac syndrome. Both conserved end residues are part of each CDR3. Each record gives: V gene, D gene, J gene, clone size, CDR3 DNA, CDR3 protein. D genes are given only for firm matches. Size is omitted from some rows. Given values are once, few, many or a class for expanded clones.

TRBV10-3	-	TRBJ2-1	-	TGTGCCATCCGGGCAGCGGACAATGAGCAGTTCTTC	CAIRAADNEQFF
TRBV30	TRBD2	TRBJ2-1	-	TGTGCCTGGAAGACAATGGGACTAGCGGGGCCCCACAGGGATGAGCAGTTCTTC	CAWKTMGLAGPHRDEQFF
TRBV19	TRBD2	TRBJ2-1	-	TGTGCCAGTAGTAGGCTAGCGGGGAACACAGGCGATGAGCAGTTCTTC	CASSRLAGNTGDEQFF
TRBV15	-	TRBJ1-1	-	TGTGCCACCAGCAGAGATCTTGAGTCAGAAGCTTTCTTT	CATSRDLESEAFF
TRBV20-1	TRBD2	TRBJ2-1	-	TGCAGTGCCCCCGGGCTAGCGGAATACAATGAGCAGTTCTTC	CSAPGLAEYNEQFF
TRBV7-2	-	TRBJ1-5	-	TGTGCCAGCAGCTTAGTAGCGGGAGATCAGCCCCAGCATTTT	CASSLVAGDQPQHF
TRBV6-1	-	TRBJ1-6	-	TGTGCCAGCACCCGAGACGGGGTAGGAGATTCACCCCTCCACTTT	CASTRDGVGDSPLHF
TRBV3-1	TRBD2	TRBJ2-7	-	TGTGCCAGCAGCCCCCGGGGTAGCGGGAACTTCTACGAGCAGTACTTC	CASSPRGSGNFYEQYF
TRBV9	TRBD2	TRBJ2-1	once	TGTGCCAGCAGCCGTATAGCGGGTCCCCTAGGTGAGCAGTTCTTC	CASSRIAGPLGEQFF
TRBV27	TRBD1	TRBJ2-1	-	TGTGCCAGCAGTGGAGACAGGGGGCGCTACAATGAGCAGTTCTTC	CASSGDRGRYNEQFF
TRBV30	-	TRBJ1-6	-	TGTGCCTGGAACCCCCGCCCATGGGGCAATTCACCCCTCCACTTT	CAWNPRPWGNSPLHF
TRBV5-4	TRBD2	TRBJ2-3	-	TGTGCCAGCAGGAGGACTAGCGGGGGGGCGGGAGATACGCAGTATTTT	CASRRTSGGAGDTQYF
TRBV19	-	TRBJ1-1	-	TGTGCCAGTAGTGTACAGGGCACTAGCACTGAAGCTTTCTTT	CASSVQGTSTEAFF
TRBV20-1	-	TRBJ2-2	-	TGCAGTGCTAGAGATCCGGGTGTGTCGGCCGGGGAGCTGTTTTTT	CSARDPGVSAGELFF
TRBV30	-	TRBJ1-5	-	TGTGCCTGGAGTGTAAGTTTCAATCAGCCCCAGCATTTT	CAWSVSFNQPQHF
TRBV4-2	TRBD1	TRBJ1-3	-	TGTGCCAGCAGCCAAGAGACAGGGGCTGGAAACACCATATATTTT	CASSQETGAGNTIYF
TRBV19	-	TRBJ2-3	-	TGTGCCAGTAGTGACCCGAGGGTCGGCACAGATACGCAGTATTTT	CASSDPRVGTDTQYF
TRBV2	-	TRBJ2-1	-	TGTGCCAGCCCTCTAGAAACCAATGAGCAGTTCTTC	CASPLETNEQFF
TRBV5-4	TRBD1	TRBJ2-5	-	TGTGCCAGCAGCTTGTTTCAGGGGGCGGGGGAGACCCAGTACTTC	CASSLFQGAGETQYF
TRBV6-5	TRBD1	TRBJ1-1	-	TGTGCCAGCAGCCGAGGGACAGGTTATACTGAAGCTTTCTTT	CASSRGTGYTEAFF
TRBV3-1	-	TRBJ1-6	-	TGTGCCAGCAGCCAGGGAGGCAGGGTAAATTCACCCCTCCACTTT	CASSQGGRVNSPLHF
TRBV10-3	-	TRBJ1-5	-	TGTGCCATCAGTGAGGATAGGGCAGGGGTAACTGAATGGCCCCAGCATTTT	CAISEDRAGVTEWPQHF
TRBV9	-	TRBJ1-5	-	TGTGCCAGCAGCGTGGATCCGGGCCAGCCCCAGCATTTT	CASSVDPGQPQHF
TRBV25-1	-	TRBJ2-7	-	TGTGCCAGCAGTGTTGGCAACTCCTACGAGCAGTACTTC	CASSVGNSYEQYF
TRBV30	TRBD1	TRBJ1-5	-	TGTGCCTGGAGTGCCGGGACAGTCTATCAGCCCCAGCATTTT	CAWSAGTVYQPQHF
TRBV5-1	-	TRBJ1-2	-	TGCGCCAGCAGTCTCCGGGACACCGATCTAGGAGGCTACACCTTC	CASSLRDTDLGGYTF
TRBV2	TRBD1	TRBJ2-6	-	TGTGCCAGCAGTGAACGGGGACAGGGGAACCTCTCTGGGGCCAACGTCCTGACTTTC	CASSERGQGNLSGANVLTF
TRBV9	TRBD1	TRBJ1-2	-	TGTGCCAGCAGCGCCACCGCCCGGGACAGGGCTATCGGCTACACCTTC	CASSATARDRAIGYTF
TRBV5-1	-	TRBJ1-1	-	TGCGCCAGCAGCTTAAAAACAGGGACCGAGGCTGAAGCTTTCTTT	CASSLKTGTEAEAFF
TRBV20-1	-	TRBJ2-7	-	TGCAGTGCTAGTCTACGTAAAAGGAACGAGCAGTACTTC	CSASLRKRNEQYF
TRBV3-1	-	TRBJ2-3	few	TGTGCCAGCAGCCAAGTCAGCACAGATACGCAGTATTTT	CASSQVSTDTQYF
TRBV5-6	-	TRBJ1-3	-	TGTGCCAGCAGCTGGGACGCAATCTCTGGAAACACCATATATTTT	CASSWDAISGNTIYF
TRBV7-9	TRBD1	TRBJ1-6	-	TGTGCCAGCAGCGTGACAGGGTATAGATCACCCCTCCACTTT	CASSVTGYRSPLHF
TRBV6-5	-	TRBJ1-4	-	TGTGCCAGCAGTTATGGAGCAACTAATGAAAAACTGTTTTTT	CASSYGATNEKLFF
TRBV5-6	TRBD2	TRBJ2-1	-	TGTGCCAGCAGCTTGAGACTAGCGTCGGATGAGCAGTTCTTC	CASSLRLASDEQFF
TRBV5-1	TRBD2	TRBJ2-7	-	TGCGCCAGCAGCTTGGCTAGACCTAGCGGAACCTACGAGCAGTACTTC	CASSLARPSGTYEQYF
TRBV7-7	-	TRBJ2-3	-	TGTGCTGTAGCCACTAGAGATACGCAGTATTTT	CAVATRDTQYF
TRBV20-1	-	TRBJ2-7	-	TGCAGTGCTCTACGGGGTCCCTACGAGCAGTACTTC	CSALRGPYEQYF
TRBV3-1	-	TRBJ1-1	-	TGTGCCAGCAGCCAACGAGGGTTTAGAGGCACTGAAGCTTTCTTT	CASSQRGFRGTEAFF
TRBV20-1	-	TRBJ1-2	-	TGCAGTGCAGGAGGGATGGGGTTGGGGTATGGCTACACCTTC	CSAGGMGLGYGYTF
TRBV5-1	TRBD2	TRBJ2-1	-	TGCGCCAGCAGTCCCCTAGCGGGTAACAATGAGCAGTTCTTC	CASSPLAGNNEQFF
TRBV9	-	TRBJ2-5	once	TGTGCCAGCAGCGTAGCTAATCAAGAGACCCAGTACTTC	CASSVANQETQYF
TRBV19	TRBD1	TRBJ1-2	-	TGTGCCAGCACTTCCTCCGGACAGGGGGAAGAGAACTACACCTTC	CASTSSGQGEENYTF
TRBV19	-	TRBJ2-5	once	TGTGCCAGTAGTTCGGGCCGGCTGACAAAAGAGACCCAGTACTTC	CASSSGRLTKETQYF
TRBV7-9	-	TRBJ2-1	-	TGTGCCAGCAGCGGCAGCAGGCCGCGCTCCTACAATGAGCAGTTCTTC	CASSGSRPRSYNEQFF
TRBV12-3/TRBV12-4	-	TRBJ1-2	few	TGTGCCAGCAGCCTTGGGCAGGGGTCTGGCTACACCTTC	CASSLGQGSGYTF
TRBV5-5	TRBD1	TRBJ1-2	once	TGTGCCAGCAGCGCGTACAGGGGAGGCGGCTACACCTTC	CASSAYRGGGYTF
TRBV7-7	TRBD1	TRBJ2-5	-	TGTGCTAGCAGCCCCGGGACAGGTCCACAAGAGACCCAGTACTTC	CASSPGTGPQETQYF
TRBV20-1	TRBD1	TRBJ2-2	-	TGCAGTGCTGGGGGGACAGGCCATAACACCGGGGAGCTGTTTTTT	CSAGGTGHNTGELFF
TRBV20-1	TRBD1	TRBJ2-5	-	TGCAGTCCGGGACAGGGGCGAGAGACCCAGTACTTC	CSPGQGRETQYF
TRBV28	-	TRBJ1-1	-	TGTGCCAGCAGGCTCGGGGTTCTGGACACTGAAGCTTTCTTT	CASRLGVLDTEAFF
TRBV12-3/TRBV12-4	TRBD1	TRBJ2-5	-	TGTGCCAGCTCGGGGCACCCCCTAGACAGGGTGGAGACCCAGTACTTC	CASSGHPLDRVETQYF
TRBV6-5	-	TRBJ1-5	-	TGTGCCAGCAGGGAGGACGGCCCTAGCAATCAGCACCAGCATTTT	CASREDGPSNQHQHF
TRBV18	-	TRBJ1-2	once	TGTGCCAGCTCACCACCGGGTAGTTTAGTATCAACTAACTATGGCTACACCTTC	CASSPPGSLVSTNYGYTF
TRBV30	-	TRBJ2-5	-	TGTGCCTGGATCCCACGGAAGGACGACCAAGAGACCCAGTACTTC	CAWIPRKDDQETQYF
TRBV9	-	TRBJ1-2	few	TGTGCCAGCAGCGTAGACCCGCAGGGCACCGGCCCGTATGGCTACACCTTC	CASSVDPQGTGPYGYTF
TRBV6-5	TRBD1	TRBJ2-5	once	TGTGCCAGCAGTCGGGGACAGGGCGCGGCCAAGTACTTC	CASSRGQGAAKYF
TRBV6-6	-	TRBJ2-7	-	TGTGCCAGCAGACCCCTCTCCGGGAGCTACGAGCAGTACTTC	CASRPLSGSYEQYF
TRBV28	-	TRBJ2-1	-	TGTGCCAGCAGTACCCGCGGGCGCGTATACAATGAGCAGTTCTTC	CASSTRGRVYNEQFF
TRBV2	-	TRBJ2-2	-	TGTGCCAGCAGTGCCGACACCGGGGAGCTGTTTTTT	CASSADTGELFF